This T cell receptor (beta chain) was captured by sequencing in a study of beta chain features in type 1 diabetes. Across the whole study: Patients looked much like healthy donors when it came to age, gender and cell yields. Study-wide points: When Type 1 diabetes patients were examined, their TCRB CDR3s proved moderately but significantly shorter in all four CD4+ subsets.

Expressed TCRB transcripts were sequenced, since all the RNA that had been isolated was reverse transcribed. Naive, central memory and regulatory T cell samples averaged around 3.8 million reads. Clones were sequenced by immunoSEQ multiplex PCR, and TCRdb holds only the in-frame ones, with some missing. The sample yields roughly 150,000 clones, approximately 8.8% seen once. Points on this clone: Its target is not known.

In total, each donor contributed a single heparinised blood draw that averaged approximately 0.12 L. Sorting with CD45RO/CCR7/CD25/CD127/CD95/CD27 yielded naive, central memory, regulatory and stem-like memory CD4+ cells. V was cut by 7 bases and J by 4 bases, with 11 bases left in between. The CDR3 length is 11 residues. Germline CDR1 and CDR2: SQVTM and ANQGSEA. The chain combines TRBV29-1 with TRBJ2-7; possible D gene TRBD2, 6 bases. The sample was central memory CD4+ T cells from blood. This TCR came from a woman between 25 and 40 years old with type 1 diabetes. Written as DNA, the CDR3 is TGCAGCGCCGGGGACTTATACGAGCAGTACTTC. This codes for CSAGDLYEQYF.